This T cell receptor beta chain came from a study of T cell clonality in common variable immunodeficiency. Profiled with immunoSEQ multiplex PCR; TCRdb holds only in-frame clones, not every one. Captured here are tens of thousands of clones, none seen once; the top ten comprise under 1%. Study outcomes and limitations: Compared with healthy controls, CVID subjects showed increased TCRbeta clonality, mostly in about a third. Fewer deletions and N-nucleotide insertions were reportedly seen in common variable immunodeficiency TCR beta sequences.

Ten or more counts support this clone. Its antigen remains unidentified. Both groups were predominantly of Caucasian heritage. Material for sequencing was peripheral blood mononuclear cells. This receptor was taken from a person aged 18-69 years in good health.

The CDR3 bases that were read are TGCAGTGCTAGATTACAGGGGGCGAGATACGAG. Encoded protein: CSARLQGARYE. The complete CDR3 sequence is CSARLQGARYEQYF. The rearrangement links TRBV20-1 to TRBJ2-7, with TRBD1 matching over 9 bases. The read is 3 residues too short to cover the CDR3 end, so that end is filled in from the germline J gene. Per germline, CDR1 DFQATT and CDR2 SNEGSKA (reference sequence). Losses at the gene ends were 2 bases for V and 4 bases for J; bases not matched to a gene: 6. The CDR3 runs to 14 residues.